Listed below are T cell receptor beta chains from one sample, sequenced in a study of beta chain features in type 1 diabetes. Assay used: immunoSEQ multiplex PCR; TCRdb lists only in-frame clones, some missing. Among around 300,000 clones listed, 8% to 13% were seen once. The sequencing input was naive CD4+ T cells from blood. The source of these receptors is a woman aged 25-40 years in good health. The CDR3 runs from the conserved cysteine through the conserved F or W. The D gene is left open where the match is weak. Expanded clones are given a class, and other clones once, few, many or no size at all.

>-|TRBJ2-7|TRBD2|TRBV7-2
CASSPERTSGGGYEQYF
TGTGCCAGCAGCCCAGAGCGGACTAGCGGAGGAGGCTACGAGCAGTACTTC
>-|TRBJ1-2|TRBD1|TRBV28
CASSTGQGTYGYTF
TGTGCCAGCAGCACGGGACAGGGGACCTATGGCTACACCTTC
>-|TRBJ2-7|TRBD2|TRBV10-2
CASTRLAGASYEQYF
TGCGCCAGTACACGCCTAGCGGGGGCCTCCTACGAGCAGTACTTC
>few|TRBJ2-3|-|TRBV18
CASSPTVSGLSTDTQYF
TGTGCCAGCTCACCAACAGTCAGTGGCTTATCCACAGATACGCAGTATTTT
>-|TRBJ2-1|TRBD2|TRBV5-1
CASSLAPSGSSYNEQFF
TGCGCCAGCAGCTTGGCGCCTAGCGGTAGCTCCTACAATGAGCAGTTCTTC
>few|TRBJ2-3|TRBD2|TRBV7-2
CASSLGSGRATDTQYF
TGTGCCAGCAGCTTAGGTAGCGGGAGGGCCACAGATACGCAGTATTTT
>few|TRBJ1-3|-|TRBV28
CASSPRDSSGNTIYF
TGTGCCAGCAGTCCCAGGGATAGCTCTGGAAACACCATATATTTT
>few|TRBJ1-2|TRBD1|TRBV30
CAWRAQGLRNYGYTF
TGTGCCTGGAGGGCACAGGGGCTGCGTAACTATGGCTACACCTTC
>-|TRBJ2-2|TRBD1|TRBV28
CASSLPDRGLTGELFF
TGTGCCAGCAGTTTGCCCGACAGGGGGCTGACCGGGGAGCTGTTTTTT
>few|TRBJ1-1|-|TRBV28
CASSPGQLGTEAFF
TGTGCCAGCAGCCCCGGACAGTTAGGAACTGAAGCTTTCTTT
>few|TRBJ2-4|-|TRBV5-1
CASSVDNLAKNIQYF
TGCGCCAGCAGCGTGGACAACCTAGCCAAAAACATTCAGTACTTC
>-|TRBJ1-1|-|TRBV27
CASSSGERSTEAFF
TGTGCCAGCAGTTCCGGGGAGCGGAGCACTGAAGCTTTCTTT
>-|TRBJ2-7|TRBD2|TRBV15
CATSRDVQRGSSYEQYF
TGTGCCACCAGCAGAGATGTTCAGCGGGGGAGCTCCTACGAGCAGTACTTC
>-|TRBJ2-3|TRBD1|TRBV27
CASSLSQGAVDTQYF
TGTGCCAGCAGTTTATCGCAGGGGGCCGTAGATACGCAGTATTTT
>-|TRBJ2-5|-|TRBV7-9
CASSLPYPQETQYF
TGTGCCAGCAGCCTGCCCTACCCCCAAGAGACCCAGTACTTC
>-|TRBJ2-1|-|TRBV7-9
CASSSGGAYNEQFF
TGTGCCAGCAGCTCTGGGGGCGCCTACAATGAGCAGTTCTTC
>-|TRBJ2-6|TRBD1|TRBV29-1
CSVLYSGQGISGANVLTF
TGCAGCGTCTTATACTCGGGACAGGGCATCTCTGGGGCCAACGTCCTGACTTTC
>-|TRBJ2-7|-|TRBV30
CAWSTSVPRREQYF
TGTGCCTGGAGTACGAGCGTACCTAGGCGCGAGCAGTACTTC
>-|TRBJ2-3|-|TRBV7-2
CASSYDRSTDTQYF
TGTGCCAGCAGCTACGACAGGAGCACAGATACGCAGTATTTT
>few|TRBJ2-1|-|TRBV7-3
CASSTVAGSSYNEQFF
TGTGCCAGCAGCACCGTTGCGGGGAGCTCCTACAATGAGCAGTTCTTC
>-|TRBJ1-1|-|TRBV11-3
CASSLGPGAEAFF
TGTGCCAGCAGCTTGGGACCGGGAGCCGAAGCTTTCTTT
>-|TRBJ1-5|TRBD1|TRBV18
CASSLDRVSNQPQHF
TGTGCCAGCTCCCTCGACAGGGTAAGCAATCAGCCCCAGCATTTT
>-|TRBJ1-1|-|TRBV4-2
CASSQTYGMNTEAFF
TGTGCCAGCAGCCAAACATATGGCATGAACACTGAAGCTTTCTTT
>-|TRBJ2-1|TRBD2|TRBV7-2
CASSLGSSRENEQFF
TGTGCCAGCAGCTTAGGGTCCTCGCGGGAGAATGAGCAGTTCTTC
>few|TRBJ1-2|TRBD1|TRBV6-4
CASSEGTGESYGYTF
TGTGCCAGCAGTGAAGGGACAGGCGAGAGCTATGGCTACACCTTC
>-|TRBJ1-2|TRBD1|TRBV7-2
CASSLAPGTGHGYTF
TGTGCCAGCAGCTTAGCCCCCGGGACAGGCCATGGCTACACCTTC
>-|TRBJ2-1|-|TRBV11-1
CASSLVVRVSLDEQFF
TGTGCCAGCAGCTTAGTGGTTCGGGTTTCTCTAGATGAGCAGTTCTTC
>few|TRBJ2-5|TRBD2|TRBV7-2
CASSLGLAPQETQYF
TGTGCCAGCAGCCTCGGACTAGCGCCACAAGAGACCCAGTACTTC
>-|TRBJ2-3|-|TRBV7-3
CASSLPADTQYF
TGTGCCAGCAGCTTACCGGCAGATACGCAGTATTTT
>-|TRBJ2-3|TRBD2|TRBV4-2
CASSRSQLAGGDTQYF
TGTGCCAGCAGCCGAAGCCAACTAGCGGGAGGGGATACGCAGTATTTT
>-|TRBJ2-1|-|TRBV7-3
CASSLDTSAYNEQFF
TGTGCCAGCAGCTTAGATACCAGTGCCTACAATGAGCAGTTCTTC
>few|TRBJ2-7|TRBD1|TRBV15
CATSRAGQGAVYEQYF
TGTGCCACCAGCAGAGCAGGACAGGGGGCGGTCTACGAGCAGTACTTC
>-|TRBJ2-1|-|TRBV30
CAWSGLVSDEQFF
TGTGCCTGGAGCGGACTCGTTTCCGATGAGCAGTTCTTC
>few|TRBJ2-1|-|TRBV5-1
CASSPRLAHEQFF
TGCGCCAGCAGCCCCCGTTTAGCGCATGAGCAGTTCTTC
>-|TRBJ1-4|TRBD1|TRBV28
CASSLPGGGLDEKLFF
TGTGCCAGCAGTTTGCCGGGAGGGGGCTTGGATGAAAAACTGTTTTTT
>few|TRBJ1-5|TRBD1|TRBV2
CASSGDRGVSNQPQHF
TGTGCCAGCAGTGGGGACAGGGGGGTTAGCAATCAGCCCCAGCATTTT
>-|TRBJ2-6|TRBD1|TRBV27
CASTLYRGLSSGANVLTF
TGTGCCAGCACTCTTTACAGGGGGCTGAGCTCTGGGGCCAACGTCCTGACTTTC
>few|TRBJ2-7|TRBD1|TRBV19
CASRAPGTGTYEQYF
TGTGCCAGTCGCGCCCCCGGGACAGGTACCTACGAGCAGTACTTC
>few|TRBJ1-1|TRBD1|TRBV4-3
CASSRLTGGDTEAFF
TGCGCCAGCAGCCGATTGACAGGGGGAGACACTGAAGCTTTCTTT
>-|TRBJ1-5|TRBD1|TRBV2
CASSEGTGIIQPQHF
TGTGCCAGCAGCGAGGGGACAGGGATAATTCAGCCCCAGCATTTT
>-|TRBJ1-1|-|TRBV5-1
CASSLALREGNTEAFF
TGCGCCAGCAGCTTGGCCCTCAGGGAGGGGAACACTGAAGCTTTCTTT
>few|TRBJ2-5|TRBD2|TRBV14
CASSPWTSGRAVAETQYF
TGTGCCAGCAGCCCCTGGACTAGCGGGAGGGCCGTAGCAGAGACCCAGTACTTC